Presented here are 22 T cell receptor beta chains from one specimen sequenced in a study of T cells in Graves' hyperthyroidism and ophthalmopathy. RNA transcripts served as the template for amplifying TCR beta CDR3 regions. The primer set for the first-round RT-PCR of the TCR CDR3 was HTBI. One entry per CDR3 protein, called by TCRdb with MiXCR from the multiplex PCR reads. The profile covers 500,000 to 700,000 distinct CDR3 sequences, with roughly a sixth appearing a single time and 15% to 20% taken by the ten largest. The material sequenced was blood. These receptors all come from a woman under 30 with Graves' hyperthyroidism.

V gene TRBV7-2 combines with J gene TRBJ1-2; D uncertain. V lost 0 bases, J lost 6 bases, and 11 bases lay in between. The CDR3 has 14 amino acids. Germline CDR1 reads SGHTA; CDR2 reads FQGNSA. CDR3 loop: CASSLARSVHGYTF. CDR3 bases: TGTGCCAGCAGCTTAGCGCGATCTGTCCATGGCTACACCTTC.

The CDR3 loop is CSAKTGRDTEAFF. The CDR3 DNA follows: TGCAGCGCCAAGACAGGGAGGGACACTGAAGCTTTCTTT. This chain links TRBV29-1 with TRBJ1-1; 7 nucleotides line up with TRBD1. CDR3 length: 13 amino acids. V dropped 7 bases and J dropped 3; count of bases not matched to a gene: 8. Germline V gives CDR1 SQVTM, CDR2 ANQGSEA.

This clonotype was observed a few times. The chain has TRBV7-9 and TRBJ1-2, with 10 bases aligning to TRBD1. The V gene end was trimmed by 5 bases and the J gene end by 4 bases; junction bases not matched to a gene: 7. CDR1 and CDR2 (germline): SEHNR, FQNEAQ (reference sequence). The CDR3 extends over 15 amino acids. CDR3 DNA sequence: TGTGCCAGCAGCCACTTTAGGACAGGGGGCTATGGCTACACCTTC. Translated, it gives CASSHFRTGGYGYTF.

The rearrangement links TRBV6-1 to TRBJ1-6; D is unresolved. V dropped 6 bases and J dropped 9 bases, with 15 bases sitting between them. This CDR3 region has 14 residues. CDR1 is MNHNS and CDR2 is SASEGT in the germline V gene. For the CDR3, the DNA is TGTGCCAGCAGCCCGCAAGGGAGCGGTTCACCCCTCCACTTT. Its translation: CASSPQGSGSPLHF.

This sequence joins TRBV28 and TRBJ2-7, with 12 bases lining up with TRBD2. Per the germline V gene, CDR1 is MDHEN and CDR2 is SYDVKM. J was trimmed by 6 bases and V by 5 bases; bases with no gene match: 8. CDR3 size: 15 residues. This CDR3 is CASSPRLAGVSEQYF. The CDR3 nucleotides are TGTGCCAGCAGTCCGCGACTAGCGGGAGTTTCCGAGCAGTACTTC. Looking up the rest from reference TRBV28 and TRBJ2-7 gives the full variable domain: DVKVTQSSRYLVKRTGEKVFLECVQDMDHENMFWYRQDPGLGLRLIYFSYDVKMKEKGDIPEGYSVSREKKERFSLILESASTNQTSMYLCASSPRLAGVSEQYFGPGTRLTVT.

Ten or more counts support this clonotype. The J gene is TRBJ1-6, the V gene TRBV10-3; D possibly corresponds to TRBD1 (6 bases). Germline V gene data show CDR1 as ENHRY and CDR2 as SYGVKD. Trimming shortened V by 2 bases and J by 6 bases, and 8 bases separated the two germline ends. CDR3 size: 14 residues. CDR3 in DNA: TGTGCCATCAGTGAGGTCAGGGGTAATTCACCCCTCCACTTT. Its protein is CAISEVRGNSPLHF.

The chain carries TRBV19 and TRBJ1-2; D is unresolved. Trimming took 0 bases from V and 6 from J, leaving 14 bases between them. CDR1 is LNHDA and CDR2 is SQIVND in the germline V gene (reference sequence). This CDR3 is 15 amino acids long. CDR3 loop: CASSIDLNVGNGYTF. Here the CDR3 DNA reads TGTGCCAGTAGTATAGATCTGAACGTGGGTAATGGCTACACCTTC.

V usage is TRBV28 and J usage is TRBJ2-6; D not resolved. V was cut by 5 bases and J by 0 bases, with 11 bases left in between. This CDR3 region has 16 residues. Germline-derived CDR1 and CDR2 are MDHEN and SYDVKM. This chain's CDR3 is CASSIGSFSGANVLTF. CDR3 nucleotide sequence: TGTGCCAGCAGTATAGGTTCTTTCTCTGGGGCCAACGTCCTGACTTTC.

This clonotype was counted between two and nine times. The J gene is TRBJ2-1, the V gene TRBV15, with 11 nucleotides matching TRBD2. The germline gives CDR1 LNHNV, CDR2 YYDKDF (reference sequence). The CDR3 length is 15 residues. V shed 3 bases and J 4 bases; nucleotides not matched to a gene: 2. Here the CDR3 DNA reads TGTGCCACCAGCAGCGGGACTAGCGGATACAATGAGCAGTTCTTC. Encoded protein: CATSSGTSGYNEQFF.

This clonotype appeared many times. The V call is TRBV6-1, the J call TRBJ1-2, with D possibly being TRBD1 (5 bases). Trimming took off 3 bases at V and 8 bases at J, with 46 bases between the two ends. Germline V gene sequence: CDR1 MNHNS, CDR2 SASEGT. This CDR3 is built from 24 residues. DNA for the CDR3: TGTGCCAGCAGTGATCCTTATAGGACCTATAGAGAGGTTGACCAATCGCGCTACCGGGGGGGCTACACCTTC. It encodes CASSDPYRTYREVDQSRYRGGYTF.

The V and J genes are TRBV28 and TRBJ2-2; D perhaps matches TRBD2 (6 bases). Looked up from germline, CDR1 is MDHEN and CDR2 is SYDVKM. This CDR3 is built from 17 residues. The ends were cut back, 6 bases at V and 4 bases at J, with 21 bases in the middle. The chain's CDR3 is CASSPTGSTGVTGELFF. The CDR3 bases are TGTGCCAGCAGCCCTACCGGGTCGACGGGGGTCACCGGGGAGCTGTTTTTT.

This clonotype showed up many times. The chain employs TRBV6-1 and TRBJ1-1; D is unclear. Per germline, CDR1 MNHNS and CDR2 SASEGT. This CDR3 is built from 10 residues. Trimming pared 6 bases from V and 10 bases from J, leaving 9 bases between. This CDR3 reads CASRTRSAFF. CDR3 bases: TGTGCCAGCAGGACCCGATCAGCTTTCTTT.

This rearrangement joins TRBV6-1 to TRBJ1-2, with D possibly matching TRBD1 (6 bases). The V end lost 5 bases, the J end lost 8 bases, and 15 bases lay between the germline ends. Germline-derived CDR1 and CDR2 are MNHNS and SASEGT. The CDR3 covers 13 residues. The chain's CDR3 is CASSTRGGQGYTF. In DNA form, the CDR3 reads TGTGCCAGCAGTACAAGGGGGGGCCAGGGCTACACCTTC.

The chain uses TRBV19 and TRBJ2-4; 7 positions match TRBD1. The CDR3 totals 16 residues. Germline trimming cut 6 bases from V and 1 base from J; bases unmatched to any gene: 9. Germline CDR1 reads LNHDA; CDR2 reads SQIVND (reference sequence). CDR3 sequence: CASRRQGRGAKNIQYF. Here the CDR3 DNA reads TGTGCCAGTAGGCGACAGGGACGTGGCGCCAAAAACATTCAGTACTTC.

This clonotype has at least ten counts. The gene calls are TRBV11-2 and TRBJ1-2, with 9 bases lining up with TRBD1. The CDR3 totals 15 residues. Trimming took 5 bases from V and 4 from J; bases not matched to a gene: 8. In germline, CDR1 is SGHAT, CDR2 FQNNGV. The CDR3 region is CASSPRQGDSYGYTF. CDR3 coding DNA: TGTGCCAGCAGCCCACGACAGGGGGACAGCTATGGCTACACCTTC.

CDR3 loop: CASSSFSLKPGQENTGELFF. The CDR3 nucleotides are TGTGCCAGCAGTTCCTTCTCCCTCAAACCCGGGCAGGAGAACACCGGGGAGCTGTTTTTT. The rearrangement uses TRBV12-3 or TRBV12-4 and TRBJ2-2, with D unresolved. V lost 4 bases and J 1 base, leaving 25 bases between the germline ends. The CDR3 loop spans 20 amino acids.

At least ten counts were recorded for this clonotype. The chain has TRBV28 and TRBJ1-2; no reliable D call. The CDR3 has 14 residues. The germline CDR1 and CDR2 sequences are MDHEN and SYDVKM. With 4 bases removed from V and 1 base from J, the gap between germline ends came to 10 bases. CDR3 residues: CASSSLRLNYGYTF. CDR3 DNA: TGTGCCAGCAGTTCTCTGAGACTTAACTATGGCTACACCTTC.

This clonotype has a count of ten or more. The chain recombines TRBV2 with TRBJ2-7, with a weak D call TRBD2 (6 bases). V lost 1 base to trimming and J lost 0 bases, with 13 bases between them. Per the germline V gene, CDR1 is SNHLY and CDR2 is FYNNEI. The CDR3 is 16 residues long. CDR3 sequence reads: CASSEGYRGLSYEQYF. Written as DNA, the CDR3 is TGTGCCAGCAGTGAAGGATATCGGGGACTCTCCTACGAGCAGTACTTC.

V is TRBV30 and J is TRBJ1-1; D might be TRBD1 (5 bases). With 0 bases removed from V and 1 base from J, the gap between germline ends came to 18 bases. This CDR3 region has 17 residues. The germline CDR1 and CDR2 sequences are GTSNPN and SVGIG (reference sequence). The CDR3 loop reads CAWSVSGTGARNTEAFF. The CDR3 bases are TGTGCCTGGAGTGTATCGGGGACTGGGGCTAGGAACACTGAAGCTTTCTTT. Full variable domain (remainder filled in from reference TRBV30 and TRBJ1-1): SQTIHQWPATLVQPVGSPLSLECTVEGTSNPNLYWYRQAAGRGLQLLFYSVGIGQISSEVPQNLSASRPQDRQFILSSKKLLLSDSGFYLCAWSVSGTGARNTEAFFGQGTRLTVV.

This clonotype was picked up a small number of times. V gene TRBV10-1 combines with J gene TRBJ2-3; D is ambiguous. V lost 6 bases, J lost 6 bases, and 7 bases lay in between. Germline values: CDR1 WNHNN, CDR2 SYGVQD (reference sequence). The CDR3 sequence is 11 residues long. In nucleotides, the CDR3 is TGCGCCAGCAGAGCCCAGGATACGCAGTATTTT. Its translation is CASRAQDTQYF.

This clonotype has a count of ten or more. This chain uses TRBV29-1 with TRBJ2-1, with 7 bases that match TRBD2. The CDR3 runs to 15 residues. Germline CDR1 is SQVTM and CDR2 is ANQGSEA. After removal of 5 bases from V and 2 bases from J, the junction contained 9 bases not matched to a gene. The CDR3 DNA sequence: TGCAGCGTTCTTGTACTAGCGTTGCCCTACAATGAGCAGTTCTTC. Its translation is CSVLVLALPYNEQFF.

The CDR3 DNA follows: TGCAGTGCTACGGGCAGGACTGGAAACACCATATATTTT. This codes for CSATGRTGNTIYF. This chain joins TRBV20-1 and TRBJ1-3; D unclear. V shed 4 bases and J shed 2 bases, with 9 bases lying between them. CDR3 length: 13 amino acids. Germline CDR1 is DFQATT and CDR2 is SNEGSKA (reference sequence).